This T cell receptor beta chain stems from a study of blood T cell repertoires in COVID-19. As for the study in general: Collection of acute and convalescent COVID-19 samples took place in the United States, Italy and Spain. From T cells, B-cell-depleted T cells, or PBMCs came the material, which was cDNA or gDNA.

Participant-reported clinical history was the basis for cohort assignment. Symptom resolution, clearance, or two negative PCRs marked the recovered donors of Cohort 3. This clone was counted only a few times. Some clones are missing from TCRdb's copy, which holds only in-frame ones; the method was immunoSEQ multiplex PCR. Among around 170,000 clones listed, about 88% were seen once. The CDR3 loop spans 14 amino acids. The germline V gene encodes CDR1 SNHLY and CDR2 FYNNEI. The V and J ends lost 6 bases and 6 bases, in that order; junction bases with no gene match: 6. Sample: PBMCs or T cells enriched from blood (not recorded which). This receptor was obtained from a woman aged 50 to 65 who had recovered from COVID-19. The gene calls are TRBV2 and TRBJ1-5, with 9 nucleotides matching TRBD1. The chain's CDR3 is CASRDTGGSQPQHF. CDR3 nucleotides: TGTGCCAGCAGGGACACAGGGGGCTCTCAGCCCCAGCATTTT.